Shown below are 2 T cell receptor beta chains from a single sample sequenced in a study of blood T cell repertoires in COVID-19. The assay was immunoSEQ multiplex PCR, and TCRdb's table has in-frame clones only and misses some. The sample records about 81,000 clones, roughly 89% being singletons. The specimen was peripheral blood. Every receptor here comes from a woman of 80 years or more with active COVID-19.

On this clone itself: The junction differs from germline at one of its ends, possibly a read error. The V call is TRBV19, the J call TRBJ2-7; 10 bases are shared with TRBD1. Per germline, CDR1 LNHDA and CDR2 SQIVND (reference sequence). The CDR3 contains 15 residues. CDR3 coding DNA: TGTGCCAGTAGTGTAGAAGGGACAGGGGTCTACGAGCAGTACTTC. Protein: CASSVEGTGVYEQYF.

V gene TRBV5-1 combines with J gene TRBJ2-7, with 8 bases fitting TRBD2. The CDR3 sequence is 14 residues long. V lost 3 bases to trimming and J lost 0 bases; unmatched junction nucleotides: 2. Looked up from germline, CDR1 is SGHRS and CDR2 is YFSETQ. The CDR3 nucleotides are TGCGCCAGCAGCTCGGGGGGGGGCTCCTACGAGCAGTACTTC. Its protein product is CASSSGGGSYEQYF.